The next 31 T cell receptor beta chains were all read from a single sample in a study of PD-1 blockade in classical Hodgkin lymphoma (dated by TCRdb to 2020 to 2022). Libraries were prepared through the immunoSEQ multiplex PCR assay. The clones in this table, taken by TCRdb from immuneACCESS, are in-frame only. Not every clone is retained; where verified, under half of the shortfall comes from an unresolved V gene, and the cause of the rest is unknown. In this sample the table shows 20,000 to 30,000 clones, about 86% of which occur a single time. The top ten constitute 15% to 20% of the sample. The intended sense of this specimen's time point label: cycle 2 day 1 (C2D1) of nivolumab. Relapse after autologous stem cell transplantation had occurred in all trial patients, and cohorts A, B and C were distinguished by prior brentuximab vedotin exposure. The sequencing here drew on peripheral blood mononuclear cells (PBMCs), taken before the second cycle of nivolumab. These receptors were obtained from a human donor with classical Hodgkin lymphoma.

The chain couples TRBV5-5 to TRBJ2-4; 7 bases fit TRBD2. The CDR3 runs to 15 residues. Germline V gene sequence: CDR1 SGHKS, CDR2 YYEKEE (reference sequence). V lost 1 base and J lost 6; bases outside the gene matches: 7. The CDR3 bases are TGTGCCAGCAGCTTGACGGGGGGAGCGTCAAACATTCAGTACTTC. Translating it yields CASSLTGGASNIQYF.

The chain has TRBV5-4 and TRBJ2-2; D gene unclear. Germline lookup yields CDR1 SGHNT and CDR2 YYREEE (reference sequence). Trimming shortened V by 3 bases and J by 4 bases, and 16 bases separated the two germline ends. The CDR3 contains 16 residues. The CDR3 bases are TGTGCCAGCAGCTCGAGGCCTCTCGTCAGCACCGGGGAGCTGTTTTTT. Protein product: CASSSRPLVSTGELFF.

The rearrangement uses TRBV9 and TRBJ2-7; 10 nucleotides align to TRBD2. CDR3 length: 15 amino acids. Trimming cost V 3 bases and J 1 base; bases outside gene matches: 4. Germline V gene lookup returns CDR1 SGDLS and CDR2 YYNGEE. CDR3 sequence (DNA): TGTGCCAGCAGCGCTAGCGGGGGACCTTCCTACGAGCAGTACTTC. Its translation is CASSASGGPSYEQYF.

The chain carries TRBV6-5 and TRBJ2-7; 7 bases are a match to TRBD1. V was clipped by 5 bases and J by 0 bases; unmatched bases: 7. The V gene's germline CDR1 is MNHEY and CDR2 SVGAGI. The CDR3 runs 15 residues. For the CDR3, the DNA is TGTGCCAGCAGTAGTGGACAGGTGATCTCCTACGAGCAGTACTTC. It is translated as CASSSGQVISYEQYF.

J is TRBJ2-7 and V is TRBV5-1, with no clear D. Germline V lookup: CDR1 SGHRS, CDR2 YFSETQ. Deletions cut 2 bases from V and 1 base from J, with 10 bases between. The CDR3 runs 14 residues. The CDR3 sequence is CASSFSAGSYEQYF. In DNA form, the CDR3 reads TGCGCCAGCAGCTTTTCCGCCGGTTCCTACGAGCAGTACTTC.

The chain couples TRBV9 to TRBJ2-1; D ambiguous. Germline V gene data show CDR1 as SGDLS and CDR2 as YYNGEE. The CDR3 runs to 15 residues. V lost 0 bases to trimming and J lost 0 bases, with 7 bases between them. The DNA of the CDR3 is TGTGCCAGCAGCGTAGTACCGAGCTCCTACAATGAGCAGTTCTTC. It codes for CASSVVPSSYNEQFF.

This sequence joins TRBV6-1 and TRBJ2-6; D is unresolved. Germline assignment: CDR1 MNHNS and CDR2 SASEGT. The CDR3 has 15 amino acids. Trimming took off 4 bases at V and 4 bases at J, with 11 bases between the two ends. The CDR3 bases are TGTGCCAGCAGTGTCCGTACAACAGGGGCCAACGTCCTGACTTTC. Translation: CASSVRTTGANVLTF.

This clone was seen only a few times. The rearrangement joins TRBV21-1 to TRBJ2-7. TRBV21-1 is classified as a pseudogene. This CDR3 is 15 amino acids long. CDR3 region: CASSKENGSSYEQYF. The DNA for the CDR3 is TGTGCCAGCAGCAAAGAAAACGGCAGCTCCTACGAGCAGTACTTC.

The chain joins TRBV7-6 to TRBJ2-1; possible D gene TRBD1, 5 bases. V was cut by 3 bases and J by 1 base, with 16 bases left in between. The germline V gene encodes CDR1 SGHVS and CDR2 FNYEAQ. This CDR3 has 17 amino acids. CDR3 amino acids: CASSFSFPGPSYNEQFF. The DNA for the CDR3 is TGTGCCAGCAGCTTCTCCTTCCCAGGGCCATCCTACAATGAGCAGTTCTTC.

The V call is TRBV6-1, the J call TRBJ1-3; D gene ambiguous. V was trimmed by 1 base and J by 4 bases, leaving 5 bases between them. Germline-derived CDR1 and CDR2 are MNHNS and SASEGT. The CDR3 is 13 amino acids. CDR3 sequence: CASSEDSGNTIYF. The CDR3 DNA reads TGTGCCAGCAGTGAAGACAGCGGAAACACCATATATTTT.

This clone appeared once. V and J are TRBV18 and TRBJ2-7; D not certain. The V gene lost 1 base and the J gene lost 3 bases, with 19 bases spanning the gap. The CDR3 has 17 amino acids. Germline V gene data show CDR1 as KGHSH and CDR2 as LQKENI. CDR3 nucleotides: TGTGCCAGCTCACCACTGTCCCCCTCCAGTCTCAACTACGAGCAGTACTTC. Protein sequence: CASSPLSPSSLNYEQYF.

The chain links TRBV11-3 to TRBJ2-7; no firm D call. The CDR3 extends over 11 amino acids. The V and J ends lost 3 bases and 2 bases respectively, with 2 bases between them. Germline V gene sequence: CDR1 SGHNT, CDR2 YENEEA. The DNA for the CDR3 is TGTGCCAGCAGCTTTACCTACGAGCAGTACTTC. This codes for CASSFTYEQYF.

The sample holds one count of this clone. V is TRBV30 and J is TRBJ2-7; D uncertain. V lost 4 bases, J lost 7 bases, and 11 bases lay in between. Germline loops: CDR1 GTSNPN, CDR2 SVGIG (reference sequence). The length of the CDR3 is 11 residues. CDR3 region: CAWTRLREQYF. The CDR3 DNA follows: TGTGCCTGGACCCGGTTGAGAGAGCAGTACTTC. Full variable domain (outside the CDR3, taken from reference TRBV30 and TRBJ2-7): SQTIHQWPATLVQPVGSPLSLECTVEGTSNPNLYWYRQAAGRGLQLLFYSVGIGQISSEVPQNLSASRPQDRQFILSSKKLLLSDSGFYLCAWTRLREQYFGPGTRLTVT.

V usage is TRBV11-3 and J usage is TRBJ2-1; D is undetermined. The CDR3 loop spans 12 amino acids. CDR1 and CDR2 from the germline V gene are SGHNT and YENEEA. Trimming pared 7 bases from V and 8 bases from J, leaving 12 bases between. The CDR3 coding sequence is TGTGCCAGCACCTCCGGGCGCGATGAGCAGTTCTTC. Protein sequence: CASTSGRDEQFF.

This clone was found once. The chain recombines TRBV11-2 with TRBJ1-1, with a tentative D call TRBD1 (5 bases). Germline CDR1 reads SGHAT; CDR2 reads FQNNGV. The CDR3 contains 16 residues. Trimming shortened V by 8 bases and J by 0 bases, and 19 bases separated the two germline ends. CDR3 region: CASRLSFGALNTEAFF. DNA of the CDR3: TGTGCCAGCCGCCTCAGTTTTGGGGCCCTGAACACTGAAGCTTTCTTT.

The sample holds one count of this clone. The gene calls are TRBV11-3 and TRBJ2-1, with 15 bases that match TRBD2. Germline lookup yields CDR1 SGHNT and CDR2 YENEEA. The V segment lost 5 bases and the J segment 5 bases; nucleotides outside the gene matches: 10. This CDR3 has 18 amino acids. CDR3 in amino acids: CASSQSGTSGGTHNEQFF. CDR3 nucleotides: TGTGCCAGCAGCCAATCCGGGACTAGCGGGGGGACCCACAATGAGCAGTTCTTC.

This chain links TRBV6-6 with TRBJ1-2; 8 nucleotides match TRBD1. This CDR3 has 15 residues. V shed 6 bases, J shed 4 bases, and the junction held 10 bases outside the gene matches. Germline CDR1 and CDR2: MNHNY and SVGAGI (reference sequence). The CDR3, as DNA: TGTGCCAGCAGCCCAAAAGGGGACAGGACCTATGGCTACACCTTC. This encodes CASSPKGDRTYGYTF.

CDR3 nucleotide sequence: TGTGCCACCAGCAGACGGAGGGATCCTGGAAACACCATATATTTT. It codes for CATSRRRDPGNTIYF. The chain uses TRBV15 and TRBJ1-3; unclear D gene. In germline, CDR1 is LNHNV, CDR2 YYDKDF (reference sequence). V shed 2 bases and J shed 2 bases, with 10 bases lying between them. This CDR3 spans 15 amino acids.

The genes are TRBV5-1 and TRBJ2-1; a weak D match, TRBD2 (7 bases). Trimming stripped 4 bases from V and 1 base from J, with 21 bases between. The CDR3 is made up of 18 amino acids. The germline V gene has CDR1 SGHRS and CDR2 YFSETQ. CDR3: CASSITRGGALSYNEQFF. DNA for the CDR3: TGCGCCAGCAGCATTACGAGGGGGGGTGCTTTGTCCTACAATGAGCAGTTCTTC.

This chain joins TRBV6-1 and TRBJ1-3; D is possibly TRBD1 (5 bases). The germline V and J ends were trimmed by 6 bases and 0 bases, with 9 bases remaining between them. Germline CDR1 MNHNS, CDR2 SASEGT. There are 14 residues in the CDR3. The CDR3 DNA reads TGTGCCAGCAGAGGACAAGACTCTGGAAACACCATATATTTT. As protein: CASRGQDSGNTIYF.

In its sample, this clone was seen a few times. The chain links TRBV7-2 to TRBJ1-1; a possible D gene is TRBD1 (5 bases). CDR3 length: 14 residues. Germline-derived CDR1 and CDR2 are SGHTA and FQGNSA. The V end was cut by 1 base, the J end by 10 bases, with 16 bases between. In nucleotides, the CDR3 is TGTGCCAGCAGCTTAGTCGAGGGGCAGGGAAGAGCTTTCTTT. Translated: CASSLVEGQGRAFF.

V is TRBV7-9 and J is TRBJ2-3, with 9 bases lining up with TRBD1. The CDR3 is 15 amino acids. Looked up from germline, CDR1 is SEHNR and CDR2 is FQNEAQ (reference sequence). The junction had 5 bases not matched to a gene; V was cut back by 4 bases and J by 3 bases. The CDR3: CASSSTGGRTDTQYF. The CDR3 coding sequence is TGTGCCAGCAGCTCCACAGGGGGCCGGACAGATACGCAGTATTTT.

The CDR3, as DNA: TGCGCCAGCAGCAGGGACGGCAATCAGCCCCAGCATTTT. Residues: CASSRDGNQPQHF. V usage is TRBV5-1 and J usage is TRBJ1-5; D is possibly TRBD1 (5 bases). The CDR3 totals 13 residues. Trimming pared 4 bases from V and 2 bases from J, leaving 7 bases between. Germline-derived CDR1 and CDR2 are SGHRS and YFSETQ.

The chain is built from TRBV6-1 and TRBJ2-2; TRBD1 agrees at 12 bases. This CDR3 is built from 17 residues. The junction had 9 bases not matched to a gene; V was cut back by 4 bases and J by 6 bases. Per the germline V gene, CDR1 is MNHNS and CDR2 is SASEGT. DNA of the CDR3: TGTGCCAGCAGTGTCCGGGACAGGGGGCGATGGGCCGGGGAGCTGTTTTTT. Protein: CASSVRDRGRWAGELFF.

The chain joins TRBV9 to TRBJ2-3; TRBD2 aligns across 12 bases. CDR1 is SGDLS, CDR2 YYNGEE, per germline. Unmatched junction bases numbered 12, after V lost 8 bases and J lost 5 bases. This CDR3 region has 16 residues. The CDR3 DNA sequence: TGTGCCAGTGGGACTAGCGGGTCTGCCCTTAGAGATACGCAGTATTTT. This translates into CASGTSGSALRDTQYF.

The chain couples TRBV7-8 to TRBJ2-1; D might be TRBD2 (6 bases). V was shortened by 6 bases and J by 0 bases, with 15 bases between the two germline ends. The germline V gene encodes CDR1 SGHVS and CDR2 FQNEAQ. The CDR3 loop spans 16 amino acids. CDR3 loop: CASRSLSGYSYNEQFF. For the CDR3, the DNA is TGTGCCAGCAGATCCCTTAGCGGCTACTCCTACAATGAGCAGTTCTTC.

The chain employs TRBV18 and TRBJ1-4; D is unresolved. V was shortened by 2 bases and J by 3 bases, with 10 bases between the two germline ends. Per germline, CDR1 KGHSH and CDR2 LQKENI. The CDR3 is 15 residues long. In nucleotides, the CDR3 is TGTGCCAGCTCACCATCGGGTAATCCTAATGAAAAACTGTTTTTT. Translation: CASSPSGNPNEKLFF.

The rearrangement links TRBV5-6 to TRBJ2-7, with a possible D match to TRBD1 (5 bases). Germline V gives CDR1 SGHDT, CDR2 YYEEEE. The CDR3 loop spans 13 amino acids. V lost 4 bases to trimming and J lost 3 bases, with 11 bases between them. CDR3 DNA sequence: TGTGCCAGCAGCATGCAGGGTGGCTACGAGCAGTACTTC. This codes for CASSMQGGYEQYF.

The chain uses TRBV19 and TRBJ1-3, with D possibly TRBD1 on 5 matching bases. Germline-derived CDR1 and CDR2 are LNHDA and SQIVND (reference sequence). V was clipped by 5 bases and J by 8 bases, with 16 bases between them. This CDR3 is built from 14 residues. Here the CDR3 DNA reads TGTGCCAGTAGTCCAGGACTTGGGGGTTACACCATATATTTT. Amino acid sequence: CASSPGLGGYTIYF.

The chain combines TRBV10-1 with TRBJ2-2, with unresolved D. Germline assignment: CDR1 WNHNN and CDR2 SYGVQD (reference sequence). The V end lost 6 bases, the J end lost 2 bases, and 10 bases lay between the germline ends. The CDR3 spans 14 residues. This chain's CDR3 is CASSKATNTGELFF. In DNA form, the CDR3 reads TGCGCCAGCAGCAAAGCTACTAACACCGGGGAGCTGTTTTTT.

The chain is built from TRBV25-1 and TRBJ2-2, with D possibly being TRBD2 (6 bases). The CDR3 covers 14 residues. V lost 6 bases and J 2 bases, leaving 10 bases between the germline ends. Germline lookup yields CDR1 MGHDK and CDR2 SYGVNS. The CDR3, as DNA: TGTGCCAGCAGGGGGACTCCAAACACCGGGGAGCTGTTTTTT. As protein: CASRGTPNTGELFF.